Listed here are 11 T cell receptor beta chains from one sample, sequenced in a study of control samples from healthy donors and cancer patients. TCRdb's table, derived via immunoSEQ multiplex PCR, lists solely in-frame clones and lacks some. Of approximately 68,000 clones in the sample, approximately 83% were seen once. The sequenced sample consisted of blood. These receptors all stem from a man in his fifties or sixties in good health.

The V call is TRBV15, the J call TRBJ2-3, with D perhaps TRBD1 (6 bases). Trimming stripped 11 bases from V and 2 bases from J, with 20 bases between. This CDR3 spans 15 amino acids. CDR1 and CDR2 from the germline V gene are LNHNV and YYDKDF (reference sequence). DNA for the CDR3: TGTGCCTCGGCGGCAGGGGCCCATTTCACAGATACGCAGTATTTT. Amino acid sequence: CASAAGAHFTDTQYF. Full variable domain (rest looked up from reference TRBV15 and TRBJ2-3): DAMVIQNPRYQVTQFGKPVTLSCSQTLNHNVMYWYQQKSSQAPKLLFHYYDKDFNNEADTPDNFQSRRPNTSFCFLDIRSPGLGDTAMYLCASAAGAHFTDTQYFGPGTRLTVL.

The rearrangement uses TRBV4-1 and TRBJ1-6; no definite D call. V was clipped by 1 base and J by 0 bases, with 10 bases between them. The CDR3 loop spans 17 amino acids. Germline CDR1 MGHRA, CDR2 YSYEKL. In DNA form, the CDR3 reads TGCGCCAGCAGCCAAGCGTACAGTAGCTCCTATAATTCACCCCTCCACTTT. This encodes CASSQAYSSSYNSPLHF.

The V gene is TRBV28, the J gene TRBJ2-7; TRBD2 agrees at 7 bases. V shed 5 bases, J shed 3 bases, and the junction held 7 bases outside the gene matches. Germline CDR1 MDHEN, CDR2 SYDVKM. The CDR3 loop spans 14 amino acids. The DNA of the CDR3 is TGTGCCAGCAGTCTGGGAGGGCCCCTCTACGAGCAGTACTTC. Translation gives CASSLGGPLYEQYF. Complete variable domain (other parts from reference TRBV28 and TRBJ2-7): DVKVTQSSRYLVKRTGEKVFLECVQDMDHENMFWYRQDPGLGLRLIYFSYDVKMKEKGDIPEGYSVSREKKERFSLILESASTNQTSMYLCASSLGGPLYEQYFGPGTRLTVT.

The chain has TRBV5-1 and TRBJ2-2, with D tentatively TRBD1 (6 bases). Germline V gives CDR1 SGHRS, CDR2 YFSETQ. V was shortened by 4 bases and J by 0 bases, with 13 bases between the two germline ends. This CDR3 is built from 16 residues. This chain's CDR3 is CASSLIGTPNTGELFF. As DNA, the CDR3 is TGCGCCAGCAGCCTAATCGGGACACCGAACACCGGGGAGCTGTTTTTT.

The rearrangement uses TRBV7-9 and TRBJ1-6, with 7 bases that match TRBD1. This CDR3 comprises 17 residues. J lost 6 bases, V lost 5 bases, and 13 bases had no gene match. The germline V gene encodes CDR1 SEHNR and CDR2 FQNEAQ (reference sequence). This chain's CDR3 is CASSDTKGDSANSPLHF. Written as DNA, the CDR3 is TGTGCCAGCAGCGATACTAAAGGGGACAGCGCTAATTCACCCCTCCACTTT.

For the CDR3, the DNA is TGCAGCGTTGGGCAGGGGGACTACGAGCAGTACTTC. As protein: CSVGQGDYEQYF. The rearrangement links TRBV29-1 to TRBJ2-7; TRBD1 aligns across 7 bases. The V segment lost 4 bases and the J segment 3 bases; nucleotides outside the gene matches: 3. Looked up from germline, CDR1 is SQVTM and CDR2 is ANQGSEA. The CDR3 has 12 amino acids.

The V and J genes are TRBV25-1 and TRBJ2-5; D gene ambiguous. The CDR3 spans 13 residues. V was clipped by 5 bases and J by 1 base, with 8 bases between them. Germline CDR1 reads MGHDK; CDR2 reads SYGVNS. The CDR3 nucleotides are TGTGCCAGCAGTCCTGGACCCCAAGAGACCCAGTACTTC. This translates into CASSPGPQETQYF.

This clone is a singleton in its sample. The V gene is TRBV29-1, the J gene TRBJ2-1; D unresolved. The V and J ends lost 5 bases and 0 bases respectively, with 8 bases between them. Germline V gene sequence: CDR1 SQVTM, CDR2 ANQGSEA. The CDR3 is made up of 13 amino acids. The CDR3 nucleotides are TGCAGCGTTAGTAGGGCCTCCTACAATGAGCAGTTCTTC. Residues: CSVSRASYNEQFF.

The rearrangement uses TRBV28 and TRBJ2-4; 7 bases are shared with TRBD1. Germline V gene lookup returns CDR1 MDHEN and CDR2 SYDVKM. The CDR3 sequence is 14 residues long. V lost 6 bases and J lost 7; bases outside the gene matches: 9. The CDR3 coding sequence is TGTGCCAGCAGGACGACAGGGCGCGGGAACATTCAGTACTTC. Amino acid sequence: CASRTTGRGNIQYF.

About this clone: The same CDR3 can be traced to other DNA sequences in this sample. The rearrangement uses TRBV5-1 and TRBJ2-2, with D possibly TRBD1 on 6 matching bases. Between the trimmed V and J ends, which lost 3 bases and 2 bases, there was a span of 11 bases. The CDR3 length is 15 residues. Germline values: CDR1 SGHRS, CDR2 YFSETQ. CDR3 nucleotide sequence: TGCGCCAGCAGCTCTGGACAGACTAACACCGGGGAGCTGTTTTTT. It is translated as CASSSGQTNTGELFF. Full variable domain (missing parts from reference TRBV5-1 and TRBJ2-2): KAGVTQTPRYLIKTRGQQVTLSCSPISGHRSVSWYQQTPGQGLQFLFEYFSETQRNKGNFPGRFSGRQFSNSRSEMNVSTLELGDSALYLCASSSGQTNTGELFFGEGSRLTVL.

The gene calls are TRBV7-2 and TRBJ2-7, with D uncertain. Germline CDR1 and CDR2: SGHTA and FQGNSA. Trimming shortened V by 2 bases and J by 5 bases, and 4 bases separated the two germline ends. The CDR3 contains 11 residues. CDR3 sequence (DNA): TGTGCCAGCAGCTTATTTCACGAGCAGTACTTC. This sequence encodes CASSLFHEQYF.